This T cell receptor (beta chain) was recovered during a study of shared T cell receptors in the human thymus. Profiling relied on immunoSEQ multiplex PCR, and the TCRdb table lists in-frame clones only, not all of them. The sample consists of 540,000 or so clones, roughly 74% of them appearing once. The same sample was also used in a study of human thymus T cells. That study reports: Immunologically healthy infants in Finland undergoing congenital heart defect surgery were the donors. Thymus was obtained from resections taken during corrective heart surgery. Thymic and blood repertoires appeared to display a bias in their usage of V and J genes. Reports from related research described highly overlapping thymic repertoires among unrelated individuals.

This clonotype was sampled from a boy under three years old with a congenital heart defect. Sequencing was performed on thymocytes.

The CDR3 region is CASSDRTGTGYTF. DNA for the CDR3: TGTGCCAGCAGCGACCGGACAGGGACCGGCTACACCTTC. The chain uses TRBV28 and TRBJ1-2; 8 positions match TRBD1. CDR1 and CDR2 from the germline V gene are MDHEN and SYDVKM. V shed 6 bases, J shed 8 bases, and the junction held 8 bases outside the gene matches. The CDR3 is 13 amino acids.